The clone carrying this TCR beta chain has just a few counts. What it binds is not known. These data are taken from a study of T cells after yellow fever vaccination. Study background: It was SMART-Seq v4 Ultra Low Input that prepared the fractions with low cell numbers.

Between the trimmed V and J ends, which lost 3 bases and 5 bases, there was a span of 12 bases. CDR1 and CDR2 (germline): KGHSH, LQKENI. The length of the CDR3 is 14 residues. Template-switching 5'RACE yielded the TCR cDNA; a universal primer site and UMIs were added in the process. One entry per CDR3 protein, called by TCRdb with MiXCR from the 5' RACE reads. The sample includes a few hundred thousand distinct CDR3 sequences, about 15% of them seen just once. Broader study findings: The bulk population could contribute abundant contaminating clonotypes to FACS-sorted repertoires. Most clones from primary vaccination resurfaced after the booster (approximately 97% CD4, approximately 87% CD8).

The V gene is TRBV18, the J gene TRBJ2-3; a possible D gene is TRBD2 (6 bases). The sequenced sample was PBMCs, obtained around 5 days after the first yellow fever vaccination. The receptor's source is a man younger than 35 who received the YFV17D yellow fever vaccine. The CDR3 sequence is CASSPLGREDTQYF. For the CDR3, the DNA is TGTGCCAGCTCACCGTTGGGGCGGGAAGATACGCAGTATTTT.